The 16 T cell receptor beta chains reported below all come from one sample, sequenced in a study of cytomegalovirus exposure and HLA in healthy donors. Method: immunoSEQ multiplex PCR; TCRdb's copy keeps in-frame clones and lacks some. Among about 82,000 clones listed, roughly 94% were seen once. Sequenced sample: PBMCs. The receptors come from a woman aged 18 to 35 in good health and CMV-seronegative.

This chain joins TRBV11-2 and TRBJ1-4, with a possible D match to TRBD1 (5 bases). The CDR3 loop spans 16 amino acids. The germline V gene encodes CDR1 SGHAT and CDR2 FQNNGV. The germline V and J ends were trimmed by 2 bases and 3 bases, with 13 bases remaining between them. CDR3 DNA: TGTGCCAGCAGCTTAATTTGGGGGGGGGCTAATGAAAAACTGTTTTTT. Protein: CASSLIWGGANEKLFF. Variable domain in full (rest from reference TRBV11-2 and TRBJ1-4): EAGVAQSPRYKIIEKRQSVAFWCNPISGHATLYWYQQILGQGPKLLIQFQNNGVVDDSQLPKDRFSAERLKGVDSTLKIQPAKLEDSAVYLCASSLIWGGANEKLFFGSGTQLSVL.

The DNA for the CDR3 is TGTGCCAGCAGCAAACCCCGGCTCCGACAGGGTTGTGAAAAACTGTTTTTT. Its protein product is CASSKPRLRQGCEKLFF. The chain links TRBV21-1 to TRBJ1-4; the table's D call, TRBD1, was not checked against the DNA. TRBV21-1 is described as a pseudogene. CDR3 length: 17 amino acids.

V and J are TRBV27 and TRBJ2-7; the match to TRBD2 covers 8 bases. Germline trimming cut 2 bases from V and 3 bases from J; bases unmatched to any gene: 6. CDR1 and CDR2 from the germline V gene are MNHEY and SMNVEV (reference sequence). CDR3 length equals 15 residues. The CDR3 DNA sequence: TGTGCCAGCAGTTTAGCGGGGGGATTGGACTACGAGCAGTACTTC. It translates to CASSLAGGLDYEQYF.

Points on this clone: Its ends do not fully match the called genes, so a read error is possible. The CDR3 bases are TGTGCCAGCAGTTACTCGGCAGGCACGGGAAAAACTGTTTTT. It specifies CASSYSAGTGKTVF. V usage is TRBV6-5 and J usage is TRBJ1-4; D is unresolved. This CDR3 is 14 amino acids long. Germline V gene data show CDR1 as MNHEY and CDR2 as SVGAGI.

V usage is TRBV7-2 and J usage is TRBJ2-3; unclear D gene. Germline V gene data show CDR1 as SGHTA and CDR2 as FQGNSA. Deletions cut 0 bases from V and 2 bases from J, with 6 bases between. This CDR3 is 14 amino acids long. The DNA of the CDR3 is TGTGCCAGCAGCTTAGCCGGGTCCACAGATACGCAGTATTTT. Protein product: CASSLAGSTDTQYF.

J is TRBJ2-5 and V is TRBV27; 11 bases align to TRBD1. The germline CDR1 and CDR2 sequences are MNHEY and SMNVEV (reference sequence). This CDR3 has 15 amino acids. V gave up 6 bases and J gave up 10 bases; unmatched junction bases: 13. The DNA for the CDR3 is TGTGCCAGCAGCGCGAGGTTGGGACAGGGGGTTAACCAGTACTTC. Encoded protein: CASSARLGQGVNQYF.

The genes are TRBV6-5 and TRBJ1-1; no definite D call. CDR3 length: 13 amino acids. The germline V gene encodes CDR1 MNHEY and CDR2 SVGAGI. Trimming cost V 5 bases and J 1 base, with 8 bases left between them. The CDR3: CASSTRENTEAFF. CDR3 sequence (DNA): TGTGCCAGCAGTACTCGGGAGAACACTGAAGCTTTCTTT.

The V call is TRBV4-1, the J call TRBJ2-3; perhaps TRBD2 as D (5 bases). The CDR3 totals 12 residues. V was pared by 10 bases and J by 7 bases, with 15 bases between. Per germline, CDR1 MGHRA and CDR2 YSYEKL. DNA of the CDR3: TGCGCCACTGGGCGGGTTGCCCATACGCAGTATTTT. Encoded protein: CATGRVAHTQYF.

The rearrangement uses TRBV5-1 and TRBJ2-7, with D perhaps TRBD1 (6 bases). The germline V gene has CDR1 SGHRS and CDR2 YFSETQ. The CDR3 has 18 amino acids. The germline V and J ends were trimmed by 1 base and 0 bases, with 20 bases remaining between them. The CDR3 loop reads CASSLISPDRKSSYEQYF. CDR3 nucleotides: TGCGCCAGCAGCTTGATATCCCCGGACAGAAAGAGCTCCTACGAGCAGTACTTC.

The chain uses TRBV5-1 and TRBJ2-7, with 9 bases that match TRBD1. The V and J ends lost 4 bases and 2 bases, in that order; junction bases with no gene match: 10. There are 16 residues in the CDR3. Looked up from germline, CDR1 is SGHRS and CDR2 is YFSETQ. DNA of the CDR3: TGCGCCAGCAGCGGGGGTTTTGGGACAGGGACCTACGAGCAGTACTTC. The encoded protein is CASSGGFGTGTYEQYF.

In this sample, this clone turned up once. V gene TRBV19 combines with J gene TRBJ2-3; D perhaps matches TRBD2 (6 bases). V lost 7 bases to trimming and J lost 2 bases, with 13 bases between them. Germline loops: CDR1 LNHDA, CDR2 SQIVND (reference sequence). This CDR3 contains 14 residues. DNA of the CDR3: TGTGCCAGTACTCCCAGCGGGTACACAGATACGCAGTATTTT. This sequence encodes CASTPSGYTDTQYF.

V and J are TRBV7-2 and TRBJ1-5; D possibly corresponds to TRBD1 (5 bases). V was cut by 1 base and J by 9 bases, with 19 bases left in between. From germline, CDR1 is SGHTA and CDR2 FQGNSA. The length of the CDR3 is 16 residues. The CDR3 protein is CASSLEGLGVMWPQHF. As DNA, the CDR3 is TGTGCCAGCAGCTTAGAGGGGCTGGGCGTGATGTGGCCCCAGCATTTT.

The chain links TRBV27 to TRBJ1-2; 9 nucleotides match TRBD1. V lost 7 bases and J lost 2; bases outside the gene matches: 8. CDR1 MNHEY and CDR2 SMNVEV come from the germline V gene (reference sequence). The CDR3 spans 15 residues. The CDR3 DNA follows: TGTGCCAGCAAACCCGGGGACAGGGTCAACTATGGCTACACCTTC. The encoded protein is CASKPGDRVNYGYTF.

This chain uses TRBV18 with TRBJ2-5, with D possibly TRBD1 on 5 matching bases. Between the trimmed V and J ends, which lost 3 bases and 2 bases, there was a span of 19 bases. The CDR3 is 17 residues long. Germline V CDR1 and CDR2: KGHSH, LQKENI. CDR3 sequence reads: CASSPRHGRAAQETQYF. CDR3 DNA: TGTGCCAGCTCACCCCGGCACGGCAGGGCGGCACAAGAGACCCAGTACTTC.

The chain is built from TRBV19 and TRBJ2-3; perhaps TRBD1 as D (5 bases). Germline loops: CDR1 LNHDA, CDR2 SQIVND (reference sequence). This CDR3 has 16 amino acids. V gave up 6 bases and J gave up 2 bases, with 18 bases separating them. CDR3 loop: CASSTWTRANTDTQYF. The CDR3 coding sequence is TGTGCCAGTAGCACATGGACAAGGGCGAACACAGATACGCAGTATTTT.

The rearrangement links TRBV29-1 to TRBJ1-1; D is undetermined. Trimming left V 7 bases short and J 0 bases short, with 9 bases between. CDR1 and CDR2 from the germline V gene are SQVTM and ANQGSEA. The CDR3 totals 12 residues. This chain's CDR3 is CSGDQVNTEAFF. The DNA of the CDR3 is TGCAGCGGAGACCAGGTGAACACTGAAGCTTTCTTT.